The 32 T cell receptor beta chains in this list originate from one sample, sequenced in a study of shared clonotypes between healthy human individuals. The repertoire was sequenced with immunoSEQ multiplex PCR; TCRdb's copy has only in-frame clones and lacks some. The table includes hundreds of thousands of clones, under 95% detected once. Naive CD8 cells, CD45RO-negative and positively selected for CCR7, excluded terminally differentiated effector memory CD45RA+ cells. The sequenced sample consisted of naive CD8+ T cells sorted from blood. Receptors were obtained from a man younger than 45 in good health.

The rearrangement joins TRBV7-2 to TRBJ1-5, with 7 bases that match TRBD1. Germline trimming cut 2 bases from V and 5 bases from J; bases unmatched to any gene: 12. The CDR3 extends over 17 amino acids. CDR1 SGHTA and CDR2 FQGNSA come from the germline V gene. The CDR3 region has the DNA TGTGCCAGCAGCTTACGGGGACCGGGGACAGCTTATCAGCCCCAGCATTTT. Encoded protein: CASSLRGPGTAYQPQHF.

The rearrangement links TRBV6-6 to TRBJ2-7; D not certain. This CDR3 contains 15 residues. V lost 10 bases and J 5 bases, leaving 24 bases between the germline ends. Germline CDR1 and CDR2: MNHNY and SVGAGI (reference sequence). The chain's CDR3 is CATIGISGQQHEQYF. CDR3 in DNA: TGTGCCACCATCGGCATATCTGGGCAACAACACGAGCAGTACTTC.

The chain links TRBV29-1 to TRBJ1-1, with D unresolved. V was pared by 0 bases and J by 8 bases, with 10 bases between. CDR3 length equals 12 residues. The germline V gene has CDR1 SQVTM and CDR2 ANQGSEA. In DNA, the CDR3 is TGCAGCGTTGAAGAACCCCCAAGGGAAGCTTTCTTT. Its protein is CSVEEPPREAFF.

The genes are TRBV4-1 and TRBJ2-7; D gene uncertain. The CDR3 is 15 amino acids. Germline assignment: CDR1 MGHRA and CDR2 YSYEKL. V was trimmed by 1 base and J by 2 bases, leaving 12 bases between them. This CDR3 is CASSQVKDTTYEQYF. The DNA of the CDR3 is TGCGCCAGCAGCCAAGTTAAAGACACGACCTACGAGCAGTACTTC.

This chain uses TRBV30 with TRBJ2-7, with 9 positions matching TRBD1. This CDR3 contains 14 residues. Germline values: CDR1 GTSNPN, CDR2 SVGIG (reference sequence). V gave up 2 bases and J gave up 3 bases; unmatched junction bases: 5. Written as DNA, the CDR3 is TGTGCCTGGAGTATGAGACAGGGGGACTACGAGCAGTACTTC. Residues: CAWSMRQGDYEQYF. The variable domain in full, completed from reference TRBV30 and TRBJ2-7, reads SQTIHQWPATLVQPVGSPLSLECTVEGTSNPNLYWYRQAAGRGLQLLFYSVGIGQISSEVPQNLSASRPQDRQFILSSKKLLLSDSGFYLCAWSMRQGDYEQYFGPGTRLTVT.

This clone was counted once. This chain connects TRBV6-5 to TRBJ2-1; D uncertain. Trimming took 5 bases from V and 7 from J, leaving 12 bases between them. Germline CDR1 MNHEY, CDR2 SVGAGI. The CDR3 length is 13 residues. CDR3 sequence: CASSPVGKNEQFF. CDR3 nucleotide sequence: TGTGCCAGCAGTCCTGTGGGGAAAAATGAGCAGTTCTTC.

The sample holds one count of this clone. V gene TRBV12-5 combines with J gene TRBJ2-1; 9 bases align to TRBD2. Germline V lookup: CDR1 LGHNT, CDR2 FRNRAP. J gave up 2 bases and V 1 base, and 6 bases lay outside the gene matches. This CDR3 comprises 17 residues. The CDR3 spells CASGLGLAGEPYNEQFF. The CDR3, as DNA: TGTGCTAGTGGTTTGGGATTAGCGGGAGAGCCCTACAATGAGCAGTTCTTC.

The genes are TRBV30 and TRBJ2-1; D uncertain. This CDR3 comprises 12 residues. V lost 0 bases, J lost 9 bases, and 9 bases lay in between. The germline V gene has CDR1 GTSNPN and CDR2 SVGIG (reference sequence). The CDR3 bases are TGTGCCTGGAGTGTACAAGCGTTTGAGCAGTTCTTC. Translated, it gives CAWSVQAFEQFF.

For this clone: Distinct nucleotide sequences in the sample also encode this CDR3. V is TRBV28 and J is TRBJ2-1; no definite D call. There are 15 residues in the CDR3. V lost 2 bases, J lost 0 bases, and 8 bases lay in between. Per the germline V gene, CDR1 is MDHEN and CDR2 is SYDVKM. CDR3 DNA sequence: TGTGCCAGCAGTTTAGATTCGAGCTCCTACAATGAGCAGTTCTTC. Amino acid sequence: CASSLDSSSYNEQFF.

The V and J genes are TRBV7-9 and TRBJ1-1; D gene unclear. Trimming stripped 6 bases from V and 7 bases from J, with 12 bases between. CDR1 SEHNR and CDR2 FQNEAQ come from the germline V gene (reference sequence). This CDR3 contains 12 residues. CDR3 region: CASRRGSVEAFF. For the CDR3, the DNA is TGTGCCAGCAGAAGAGGGTCAGTTGAAGCTTTCTTT.

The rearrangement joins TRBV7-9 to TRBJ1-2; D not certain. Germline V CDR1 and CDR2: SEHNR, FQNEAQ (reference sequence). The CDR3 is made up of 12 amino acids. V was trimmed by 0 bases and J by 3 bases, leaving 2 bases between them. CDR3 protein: CASSLADYGYTF. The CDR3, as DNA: TGTGCCAGCAGCTTAGCGGACTATGGCTACACCTTC.

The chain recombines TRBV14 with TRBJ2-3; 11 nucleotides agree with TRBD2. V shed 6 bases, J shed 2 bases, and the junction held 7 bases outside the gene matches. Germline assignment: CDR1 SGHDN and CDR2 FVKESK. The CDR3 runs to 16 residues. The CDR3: CASSLAGGTNTDTQYF. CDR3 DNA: TGTGCCAGCAGTCTAGCGGGAGGCACGAACACAGATACGCAGTATTTT.

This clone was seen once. The DNA of the CDR3 is TGTGCCAGCGGGGGGGCGTCGGGAAACACCATATATTTT. Translating it yields CASGGASGNTIYF. V usage is TRBV9 and J usage is TRBJ1-3; D is perhaps TRBD1 (6 bases). There are 13 residues in the CDR3. Germline V gene sequence: CDR1 SGDLS, CDR2 YYNGEE. V was clipped by 7 bases and J by 4 bases, with 12 bases between them.

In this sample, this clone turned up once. In DNA form, the CDR3 reads TGTGCCAGCAGCAAATCGGGGCGGGAGTCCCTCCTCTCTGGGGCCAACGTCCTGACTTTC. This codes for CASSKSGRESLLSGANVLTF. The rearrangement joins TRBV21-1 to TRBJ2-6; whether TRBD2, the table's D call, matches the DNA was not checked. TRBV21-1 is labeled a pseudogene. The CDR3 totals 20 residues.

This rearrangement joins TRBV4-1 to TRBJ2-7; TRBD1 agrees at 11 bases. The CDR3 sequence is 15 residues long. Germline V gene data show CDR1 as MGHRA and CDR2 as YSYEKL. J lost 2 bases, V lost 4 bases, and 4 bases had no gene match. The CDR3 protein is CASSRPGQGAYEQYF. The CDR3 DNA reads TGCGCCAGCAGCCGCCCGGGACAGGGGGCCTACGAGCAGTACTTC.

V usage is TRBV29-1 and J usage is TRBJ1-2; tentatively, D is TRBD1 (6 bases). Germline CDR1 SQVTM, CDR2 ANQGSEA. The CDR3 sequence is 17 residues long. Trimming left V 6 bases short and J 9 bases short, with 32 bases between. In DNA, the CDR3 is TGCAGCGTGCCACCTGCCGGGACAAACTCTACTTCCAATAGCTACACCTTC. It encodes CSVPPAGTNSTSNSYTF.

In nucleotides, the CDR3 is TGTGCCAGCAGCTTTCGGGCCCAATCCTACAATGAGCAGTTCTTC. It codes for CASSFRAQSYNEQFF. The J gene is TRBJ2-1, the V gene TRBV7-2; D gene ambiguous. The CDR3 extends over 15 amino acids. The germline gives CDR1 SGHTA, CDR2 FQGNSA. The germline V and J ends were trimmed by 3 bases and 1 base, with 10 bases remaining between them.

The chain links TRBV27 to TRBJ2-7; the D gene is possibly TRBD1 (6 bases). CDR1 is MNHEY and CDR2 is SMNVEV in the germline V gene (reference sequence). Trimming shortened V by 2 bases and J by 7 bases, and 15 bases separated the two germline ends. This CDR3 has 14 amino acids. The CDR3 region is CASSLNRVGGEQYF. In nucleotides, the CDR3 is TGTGCCAGCAGTTTAAACAGGGTGGGTGGGGAGCAGTACTTC.

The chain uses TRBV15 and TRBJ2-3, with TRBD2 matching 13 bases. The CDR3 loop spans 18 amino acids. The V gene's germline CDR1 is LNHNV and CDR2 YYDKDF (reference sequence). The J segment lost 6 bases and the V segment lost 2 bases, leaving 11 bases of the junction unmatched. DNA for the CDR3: TGTGCCACCAGCAGATCCGGACTAGCGGGAGTGCCGGGGGATACGCAGTATTTT. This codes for CATSRSGLAGVPGDTQYF.

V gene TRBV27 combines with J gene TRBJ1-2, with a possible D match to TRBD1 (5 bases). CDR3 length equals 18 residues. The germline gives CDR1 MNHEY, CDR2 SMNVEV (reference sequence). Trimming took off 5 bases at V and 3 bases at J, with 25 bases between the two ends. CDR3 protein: CASSTLKTVGWRDYGYTF. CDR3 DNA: TGTGCCAGCAGTACCTTGAAGACAGTGGGGTGGAGGGACTATGGCTACACCTTC.

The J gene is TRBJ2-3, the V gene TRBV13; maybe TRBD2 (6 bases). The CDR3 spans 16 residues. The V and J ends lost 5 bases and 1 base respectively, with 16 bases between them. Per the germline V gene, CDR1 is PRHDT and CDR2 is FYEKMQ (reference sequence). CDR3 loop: CASSPPEKRGTDTQYF. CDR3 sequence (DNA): TGTGCCAGCAGCCCACCAGAGAAGCGGGGCACAGATACGCAGTATTTT.

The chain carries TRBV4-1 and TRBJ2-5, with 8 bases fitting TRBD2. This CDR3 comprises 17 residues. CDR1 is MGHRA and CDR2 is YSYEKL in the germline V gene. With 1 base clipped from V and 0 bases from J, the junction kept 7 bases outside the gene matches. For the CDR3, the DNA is TGCGCCAGCAGCCAAGTAGAGACTAGCGCGTACCAAGAGACCCAGTACTTC. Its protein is CASSQVETSAYQETQYF.

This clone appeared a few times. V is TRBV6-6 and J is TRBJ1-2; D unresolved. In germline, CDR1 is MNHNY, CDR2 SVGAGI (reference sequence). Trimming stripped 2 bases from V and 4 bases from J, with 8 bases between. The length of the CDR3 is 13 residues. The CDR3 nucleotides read TGTGCCAGCAGTTACGCGGCATCCTATGGCTACACCTTC. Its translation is CASSYAASYGYTF.

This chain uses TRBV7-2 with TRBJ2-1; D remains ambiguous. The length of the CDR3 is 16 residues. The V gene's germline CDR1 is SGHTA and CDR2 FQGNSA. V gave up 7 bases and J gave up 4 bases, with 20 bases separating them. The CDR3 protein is CASKPLDPRNYNEQFF. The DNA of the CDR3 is TGTGCCAGCAAACCCTTAGACCCTCGAAATTACAATGAGCAGTTCTTC. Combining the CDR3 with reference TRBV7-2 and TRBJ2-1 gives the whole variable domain GAGVSQSPSNKVTEKGKDVELRCDPISGHTALYWYRQSLGQGLEFLIYFQGNSAPDKSGLPSDRFSAERTGGSVSTLTIQRTQQEDSAVYLCASKPLDPRNYNEQFFGPGTRLTVL.

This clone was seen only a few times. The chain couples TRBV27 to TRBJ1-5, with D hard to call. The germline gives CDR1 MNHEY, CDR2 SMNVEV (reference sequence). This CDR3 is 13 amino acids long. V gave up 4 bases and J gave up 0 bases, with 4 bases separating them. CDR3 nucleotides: TGTGCCAGCAGTTGGGATAGCAATCAGCCCCAGCATTTT. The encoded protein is CASSWDSNQPQHF.

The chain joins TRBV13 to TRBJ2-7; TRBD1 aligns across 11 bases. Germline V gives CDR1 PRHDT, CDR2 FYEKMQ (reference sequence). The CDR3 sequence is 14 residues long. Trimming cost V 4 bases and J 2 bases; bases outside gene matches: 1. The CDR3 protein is CASSWTGGAYEQYF. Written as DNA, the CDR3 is TGTGCCAGCAGCTGGACAGGGGGCGCCTACGAGCAGTACTTC. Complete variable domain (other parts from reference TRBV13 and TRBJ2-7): AAGVIQSPRHLIKEKRETATLKCYPIPRHDTVYWYQQGPGQDPQFLISFYEKMQSDKGSIPDRFSAQQFSDYHSELNMSSLELGDSALYFCASSWTGGAYEQYFGPGTRLTVT.

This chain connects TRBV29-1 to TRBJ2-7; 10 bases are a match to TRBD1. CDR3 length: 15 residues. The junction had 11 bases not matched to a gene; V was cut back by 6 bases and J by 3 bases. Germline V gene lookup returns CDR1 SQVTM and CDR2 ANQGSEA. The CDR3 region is CSVKYRDRGYYEQYF. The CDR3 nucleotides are TGCAGCGTAAAATACCGGGACAGGGGTTACTACGAGCAGTACTTC.

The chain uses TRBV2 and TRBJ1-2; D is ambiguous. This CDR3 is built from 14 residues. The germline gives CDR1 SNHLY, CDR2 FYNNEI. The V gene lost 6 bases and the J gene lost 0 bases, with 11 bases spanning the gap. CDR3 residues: CASSYDGANYGYTF. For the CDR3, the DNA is TGTGCCAGCAGCTATGACGGAGCTAACTATGGCTACACCTTC.

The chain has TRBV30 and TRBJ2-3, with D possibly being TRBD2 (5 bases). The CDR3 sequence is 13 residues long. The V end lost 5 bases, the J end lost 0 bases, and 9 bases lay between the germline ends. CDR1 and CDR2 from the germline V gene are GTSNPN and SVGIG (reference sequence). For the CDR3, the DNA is TGTGCCTGGGCCTGGACTAGCACAGATACGCAGTATTTT. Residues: CAWAWTSTDTQYF.

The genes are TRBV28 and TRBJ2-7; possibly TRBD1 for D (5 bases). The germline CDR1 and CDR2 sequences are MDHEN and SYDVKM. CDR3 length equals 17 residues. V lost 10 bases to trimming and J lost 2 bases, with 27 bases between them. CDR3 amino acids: CATTFTRQLGSPYEQYF. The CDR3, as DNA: TGTGCCACCACCTTCACCCGACAGTTAGGGTCTCCCTACGAGCAGTACTTC.

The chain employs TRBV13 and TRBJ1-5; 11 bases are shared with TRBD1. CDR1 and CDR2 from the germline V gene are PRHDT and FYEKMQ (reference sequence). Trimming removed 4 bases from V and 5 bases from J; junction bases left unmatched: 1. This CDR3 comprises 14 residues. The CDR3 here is CASSWGQGDQPQHF. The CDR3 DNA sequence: TGTGCCAGCAGCTGGGGACAGGGGGATCAGCCCCAGCATTTT.

CDR3 DNA sequence: TGTGCCACCAGCTCACCGGGACTAGTAGGCCACGATGAGCAGTTCTTC. Its protein is CATSSPGLVGHDEQFF. This chain connects TRBV15 to TRBJ2-1; 8 nucleotides line up with TRBD2. Germline loops: CDR1 LNHNV, CDR2 YYDKDF (reference sequence). V gave up 5 bases and J gave up 8 bases; unmatched junction bases: 14. The length of the CDR3 is 16 residues.